What follows is one T cell receptor (beta chain) and its context. What it binds is not known. Assay: immunoSEQ multiplex PCR; the TCRdb copy retains only in-frame clones and omits some. The sample shows about 82,000 clones, about 90% of them seen only once. This specimen belongs to a study of glioma-infiltrating T cells after dendritic cell vaccination. At the level of the study: Patients received three intradermal dendritic cell vaccine injections at biweekly intervals.

The V and J ends lost 9 bases and 1 base respectively, with 15 bases between them. The CDR3 loop spans 14 amino acids. Germline assignment: CDR1 MNHNS and CDR2 SASEGT. Overall study results and limits: Estimated pretreatment TIL content predicted outcome after dendritic cell vaccination.

Specimen: blood, collected before dendritic cell vaccination. This sequence was found in a human donor with glioblastoma. This chain joins TRBV6-1 and TRBJ1-2, with TRBD1 as a possible D gene (6 bases). The CDR3 DNA is TGTGCCAGTAAAACCGCAGGGGTTAACTATGGCTACACCTTC. It is translated as CASKTAGVNYGYTF.